This T cell receptor beta chain stems from a study of cytomegalovirus exposure and HLA in healthy donors (dated by TCRdb to 2017 to 2019). About the study as a whole: According to a later analysis, one platform produced both the 120 validation repertoires and the approximately 600 repertoires of the first cohort. The study aimed to test whether cataloging public T cell receptors could reveal signatures of past pathogen exposure. A separate validation cohort of 90 to 150 different subjects was used in addition to the approximately 670-subject first cohort. The study combined high-throughput TCR immunosequencing, statistical association of individual TCRs with disease status, and machine learning to predict cytomegalovirus infection status.

CDR1 and CDR2 were assigned from the germline V gene (reference sequence) as SEHNR and FQNEAQ. Taken from cysteine to phenylalanine, the CDR3 has 16 residues. The read is trimmed to its CDR3 DNA, 48 bases read in frame from base 1. Trimming leaves V shorter by 4 bases and J shorter by 1 base, with the junction holding 7 bases beyond the gene matches. Turning to this clone: There is no known antigen for this receptor. No base qualities exist here, and no much larger clone lies one base off it.

The study at large found these results: Cytomegalovirus status was reported to be diagnosed by the classifier with high specificity and sensitivity in both the original and validation cohorts. The study listed approximately 160 TCR beta chains as associated with cytomegalovirus. While some public TCRs were present in many individuals, most TCR sequences turned up only very rarely across donors. The validation cohort had no HLA typing available for a later analysis, so co-occurrence within that cohort was assessed over all 120 or so repertoires. Of the cluster scores, roughly 95% were above 0 in a later analysis, which found that TCRs clustered in the first cohort also tended to co-occur in the approximately 120 validation repertoires. In vitro tests confirmed that a few of the cytomegalovirus-associated TCR beta chains recognize cytomegalovirus antigens. The authors suggested that the approach could potentially be generalized to other disease states and immunological phenotypes.

The protocol used for the library was the immunoSEQ multiplex PCR assay. Turning to the authors' computational methods: A statistical classification framework was built to diagnose cytomegalovirus status from the catalog of TCR beta chain sequences. TCRdb re-hosts the immuneACCESS table, in-frame sequences only. Its copies lack some clones; in the studies checked, an unresolved V gene accounts for under half of them, and the cause for the rest is not known. Clone size and the V and J calls come from that table; the DNA yielded D and trimming. In all, the sample holds roughly 220,000 clones, and approximately 80% of those were seen once. The ten largest account for around 15% of the sample. Separate from the roughly 650-subject first cohort, the validation cohort of roughly 130 subjects was the group to which the donors belonged.

This sequence originates from a woman in her twenties or thirties in good health and CMV-seropositive. The chain links TRBV7-9 with TRBJ1-2; 9 of the junction bases match TRBD1. Sequenced sample: PBMCs. The CDR3 region: CASSSTGTGHNYGYTF. The bases are TGTGCCAGCAGCTCAACCGGGACAGGGCATAACTATGGCTACACCTTC.